The source of this T cell receptor (beta chain) is a study of shared clonotypes between healthy human individuals. Only in-frame clones appear in the TCRdb table, and some are missing; sequencing was by immunoSEQ multiplex PCR. Of millions of clones in the sample, 90% to 95% were seen once. In germline, CDR1 is SGHRS, CDR2 YFSETQ. The CDR3 runs to 16 residues. Trimming took 5 bases from V and 5 from J; bases not matched to a gene: 11. The source of this sequence is a man in his late teens or twenties in good health. The sample consisted of naive CD4+ T cells sorted from blood. As to subset: CD45RA+ positively selected. The chain uses TRBV5-1 and TRBJ2-1, with 9 nucleotides matching TRBD1. This chain's CDR3 is CASSPRAGTGNNEQFF. The CDR3, as DNA: TGCGCCAGCAGTCCTAGGGCCGGGACAGGGAACAATGAGCAGTTCTTC.